Described below is a single T cell receptor (beta chain) sequence and its context. These data are taken from a study of shared clonotypes between healthy human individuals. Per germline, CDR1 SGHTA and CDR2 FQGNSA. V trimming: 4 bases; J trimming: 3 bases; junction bases outside the gene matches: 11. This CDR3 has 18 amino acids. Some clones are missing from TCRdb's copy, which holds only in-frame ones; the method was immunoSEQ multiplex PCR. Counted here are about half a million clones, roughly 85% occurring once; the ten biggest clones make up approximately 12%. The chain joins TRBV7-2 to TRBJ2-6, with 8 bases aligning to TRBD1. The sequenced sample consisted of PBMCs. This TCR was sampled from a woman between 40 and 55 years old in good health. Some clones in this sample may be carry-over from other donors' samples. The CDR3 DNA reads TGTGCCAGCAGCTCCTCTGGGGGACAGGCACTTGGGGCCAACGTCCTGACTTTC. Amino acids: CASSSSGGQALGANVLTF. The full variable domain, in which reference TRBV7-2 and TRBJ2-6 provide the parts outside the CDR3, is GAGVSQSPSNKVTEKGKDVELRCDPISGHTALYWYRQSLGQGLEFLIYFQGNSAPDKSGLPSDRFSAERTGGSVSTLTIQRTQQEDSAVYLCASSSSGGQALGANVLTFGAGSRLTVL.